The rows below give T cell receptor beta chains drawn from one sample of a study of blood T cell repertoires in COVID-19. Some clones are missing from TCRdb's copy, which holds only in-frame ones; the method was immunoSEQ multiplex PCR. The sample carries over 200,000 clones, about nine tenths recorded once. Material: peripheral blood. Every receptor here comes from a woman aged 55-69 years with acute or convalescent COVID-19. Each CDR3 is given with its conserved first and last residue. Fields, in order: J gene, D gene, clone size, V gene, CDR3 DNA, CDR3 protein. The D gene is left open where the match is weak. Some rows have no size entry. The others give once, few or many, or a class for an expanded clone.

TRBJ2-2	TRBD2	.	TRBV4-1	TGCGCCAGCAGCTCCCCCAGCGGGAGGGCCCCCGGGGAGCTGTTTTTT	CASSSPSGRAPGELFF
TRBJ1-3	TRBD1	.	TRBV28	TGTGCCAGCAGTCCCGTGATAGGGACAGGGGACGGACACTCTGGAAACACCATATATTTT	CASSPVIGTGDGHSGNTIYF
TRBJ2-1	TRBD2	few	TRBV7-2	TGTGCCAGCAGCTTAGGGACTAGCGGGAGGACCTATGAGCAGTTCTTC	CASSLGTSGRTYEQFF
TRBJ1-1	.	once	TRBV18	TGTGCCAGCTCACCACCGGGAGAGATTGGGGAGACCAACACTGAAGCTTTCTTT	CASSPPGEIGETNTEAFF
TRBJ1-5	TRBD1	.	TRBV4-2	TGTGCCAGCAGCCAAGAGGGGGACAGTTTACGTCCCCAGCATTTT	CASSQEGDSLRPQHF
TRBJ2-7	TRBD1	.	TRBV30	TGTGCCTGGAGTAGGACAGGTTCCTACGAGCAGTACTTC	CAWSRTGSYEQYF
TRBJ2-2	TRBD2	.	TRBV19	TGTGCCAGTAAAAGCGGGAGGGAGCCCGGGGAGCTGTTTTTT	CASKSGREPGELFF
TRBJ1-2	.	.	TRBV30	TGTGCCTGGAGTAGGGGCTACTATGGCTACACCTTC	CAWSRGYYGYTF
TRBJ1-3	TRBD1	.	TRBV18	TGTGCCAGCTCACCACTCGGGACAGGCTCTGGAAACACCATATATTTT	CASSPLGTGSGNTIYF
TRBJ2-3	TRBD2	.	TRBV30	TGTGCCTGGAGTGAGGCTAGCGGGACAGATACGCAGTATTTT	CAWSEASGTDTQYF